The 2 T cell receptor beta chains below come from one sample, sequenced in a study of cytomegalovirus exposure and HLA in healthy donors. A multiplex PCR was run with 60 Vbeta primers and 13 Jbeta primers. TCRdb keeps only in-frame clones here, not all; method: immunoSEQ multiplex PCR. The top ten clones hold about 2% of a sample with 98,000 or so clones, about 80% of them seen once. Sequencing was performed on PBMCs. These receptor sequences come from a man aged 40-49 years in good health and CMV-seronegative.

The chain uses TRBV4-3 and TRBJ2-4, with D unclear. Trimming shortened V by 0 bases and J by 2 bases, and 11 bases separated the two germline ends. Germline V gene sequence: CDR1 LGHNA, CDR2 YSLEER. This CDR3 has 16 residues. CDR3 in amino acids: CASSQDITKSKNIQYF. The CDR3 DNA follows: TGCGCCAGCAGCCAAGATATTACAAAATCCAAAAACATTCAGTACTTC.

The rearrangement uses TRBV28 and TRBJ2-5; 7 bases map to TRBD1. The assigned J gene may be wrong: the sequence end matches TRBJ2-7 better. Germline V lookup: CDR1 MDHEN, CDR2 SYDVKM. The CDR3 length is 12 residues. DNA for the CDR3: TGTGCCAGCAACTTTGGACAGGCCGAGCAGTACTTC. Translated: CASNFGQAEQYF.